A single sample is the source of the 25 T cell receptor beta chains below, sequenced in a study of T cells in Graves' hyperthyroidism and ophthalmopathy. Amplified TCR beta CDR3 regions derived from RNA transcripts. HTBI primers drove first-round RT-PCR of the TCR CDR3. TCRdb analysed the multiplex PCR reads with MiXCR anew, one entry per CDR3 protein. The data hold around 600,000 distinct CDR3 sequences, with approximately 14% observed a single time. The sequenced sample consisted of blood. Source of these receptors: a young woman with Graves' ophthalmopathy.

Ten or more counts support this clonotype. This chain uses TRBV6-5 with TRBJ2-7, with 9 positions matching TRBD2. CDR1 is MNHEY and CDR2 is SVGAGI in the germline V gene. The CDR3 is 14 residues long. V dropped 6 bases and J dropped 0; count of bases not matched to a gene: 3. CDR3 DNA sequence: TGTGCCAGCAGCTATAGCGGGAGCTCCTACGAGCAGTACTTC. It codes for CASSYSGSSYEQYF.

The chain employs TRBV25-1 and TRBJ2-2, with TRBD1 as a possible D gene (5 bases). V was clipped by 6 bases and J by 1 base, with 9 bases between them. CDR3 size: 14 residues. Germline values: CDR1 MGHDK, CDR2 SYGVNS. As DNA, the CDR3 is TGTGCCAGCAGAATAACAGGGAACACCGGGGAGCTGTTTTTT. Its translation: CASRITGNTGELFF.

This clonotype was seen many times. The chain uses TRBV20-1 and TRBJ1-1, with 10 nucleotides matching TRBD1. The ends lost 6 bases at V and 5 bases at J; junction bases unmatched: 12. Per the germline V gene, CDR1 is DFQATT and CDR2 is SNEGSKA (reference sequence). This CDR3 spans 15 amino acids. The CDR3 loop is CSARPGQGGGTEAFF. The CDR3 DNA follows: TGCAGTGCGCGACCCGGACAGGGGGGTGGAACTGAAGCTTTCTTT.

This clonotype occurred many times. CDR3 in amino acids: CSAMASIGTDTQYF. CDR3 nucleotides: TGCAGTGCTATGGCTAGTATTGGCACAGATACGCAGTATTTT. The gene calls are TRBV20-1 and TRBJ2-3; D call uncertain. Deletions cut 4 bases from V and 1 base from J, with 12 bases between. The CDR3 runs to 14 residues. In germline, CDR1 is DFQATT, CDR2 SNEGSKA (reference sequence).

This clonotype occurred many times. The rearrangement links TRBV13 to TRBJ2-5; 11 bases line up with TRBD2. The germline gives CDR1 PRHDT, CDR2 FYEKMQ (reference sequence). The CDR3 consists of 14 residues. Losses at the gene ends were 2 bases for V and 5 bases for J; bases not matched to a gene: 1. CDR3 coding DNA: TGTGCCAGCAGCTTATCTAGCGGGGGGGAGACCCAGTACTTC. Amino acids: CASSLSSGGETQYF. Full variable domain (rest looked up from reference TRBV13 and TRBJ2-5): AAGVIQSPRHLIKEKRETATLKCYPIPRHDTVYWYQQGPGQDPQFLISFYEKMQSDKGSIPDRFSAQQFSDYHSELNMSSLELGDSALYFCASSLSSGGETQYFGPGTRLLVL.

Points on this clonotype: Just one base apart from a much larger clone, this may be a read error. This chain connects TRBV11-3 to TRBJ2-5; D is possibly TRBD1 (5 bases). Germline CDR1 and CDR2: SGHNT and YENEEA. This CDR3 comprises 14 residues. Trimming pared 2 bases from V and 5 bases from J, leaving 12 bases between. This CDR3 reads CASSLQDTHETQYF. CDR3 nucleotide sequence: TGTGCCAGCAGCTTACAGGACACTCACGAGACCCAGTACTTC.

This clonotype was counted ten times or more. The chain links TRBV28 to TRBJ1-6; D is unresolved. This CDR3 spans 15 amino acids. CDR1 is MDHEN, CDR2 SYDVKM, per germline. Trimming shortened V by 4 bases and J by 8 bases, and 15 bases separated the two germline ends. CDR3 loop: CASSSGLRGDSPLHF. The CDR3 nucleotides read TGTGCCAGCAGTTCAGGATTACGGGGAGATTCACCCCTCCACTTT. The complete variable domain, with remaining parts taken from reference TRBV28 and TRBJ1-6, reads DVKVTQSSRYLVKRTGEKVFLECVQDMDHENMFWYRQDPGLGLRLIYFSYDVKMKEKGDIPEGYSVSREKKERFSLILESASTNQTSMYLCASSSGLRGDSPLHFGNGTRLTVT.

This clonotype appeared many times. The chain is built from TRBV11-2 and TRBJ1-6; maybe TRBD1 (5 bases). This CDR3 is 14 amino acids long. Trimming took 5 bases from V and 9 from J, leaving 14 bases between them. The V gene's germline CDR1 is SGHAT and CDR2 FQNNGV. The CDR3 region has the DNA TGTGCCAGCAGCGCCTCAAACGGGGGTTCACCCCTCCACTTT. This gives the protein CASSASNGGSPLHF.

The chain employs TRBV7-2 and TRBJ1-2; no definite D call. This CDR3 contains 15 residues. Per the germline V gene, CDR1 is SGHTA and CDR2 is FQGNSA. The V and J ends lost 5 bases and 2 bases respectively, with 15 bases between them. CDR3 loop: CASSPPKGSNYGYTF. The CDR3 DNA reads TGTGCCAGCAGCCCCCCTAAGGGATCAAACTATGGCTACACCTTC.

Ten or more counts support this clonotype. The chain employs TRBV2 and TRBJ2-7, with D perhaps TRBD2 (6 bases). The germline V and J ends were trimmed by 6 bases and 2 bases, with 14 bases remaining between them. This CDR3 has 14 amino acids. The germline V gene encodes CDR1 SNHLY and CDR2 FYNNEI. DNA for the CDR3: TGTGCCAGCAGGCTTGCTGGGGAGGCCTACGAGCAGTACTTC. This codes for CASRLAGEAYEQYF. The full variable domain, completed using reference TRBV2 and TRBJ2-7, is EPEVTQTPSHQVTQMGQEVILRCVPISNHLYFYWYRQILGQKVEFLVSFYNNEISEKSEIFDDQFSVERPDGSNFTLKIRSTKLEDSAMYFCASRLAGEAYEQYFGPGTRLTVT.

The sample holds many counts of this clonotype. CDR3 amino acids: CASSDDRAYGYTF. CDR3 nucleotides: TGTGCCAGCAGTGATGACAGAGCCTATGGCTACACCTTC. The chain carries TRBV9 and TRBJ1-2; a weak D match, TRBD1 (5 bases). V dropped 5 bases and J dropped 4 bases, with 12 bases sitting between them. The CDR3 extends over 13 amino acids. Per the germline V gene, CDR1 is SGDLS and CDR2 is YYNGEE.

This clonotype occurred many times. The chain is built from TRBV27 and TRBJ2-1, with unresolved D. Trimming pared 5 bases from V and 0 bases from J, leaving 8 bases between. Per germline, CDR1 MNHEY and CDR2 SMNVEV (reference sequence). The length of the CDR3 is 14 residues. In DNA form, the CDR3 reads TGTGCCAGCAGTGGCGTCAGCTCCTACAATGAGCAGTTCTTC. This gives the protein CASSGVSSYNEQFF.

This clonotype was found a few times. This chain uses TRBV6-5 with TRBJ1-4; weak D call: TRBD1 (5 bases). V lost 2 bases to trimming and J lost 2 bases, with 9 bases between them. Germline CDR1 reads MNHEY; CDR2 reads SVGAGI. The CDR3 is made up of 15 amino acids. The CDR3 bases are TGTGCCAGCAGTTACGGGGCGGGGACTAATGAAAAACTGTTTTTT. It yields the protein CASSYGAGTNEKLFF.

V is TRBV7-3 and J is TRBJ2-5; TRBD2 matches at 11 bases. The germline CDR1 and CDR2 sequences are SGHTA and FQGTGA. The CDR3 spans 13 residues. V lost 4 bases to trimming and J lost 5 bases; unmatched junction nucleotides: 0. The CDR3: CASSSSGRETQYF. The CDR3 DNA reads as TGTGCCAGCAGCTCTAGCGGGAGGGAGACCCAGTACTTC.

A few counts support this clonotype. The V and J genes are TRBV4-1 and TRBJ1-2; TRBD1 matches 9 bases. V lost 2 bases, J lost 7 bases, and 11 bases stayed unmatched. CDR1 and CDR2 (germline): MGHRA, YSYEKL. This CDR3 has 16 residues. CDR3 DNA sequence: TGCGCCAGCAGCCAACTCTCCGGGACAGGGAGGGTTGGCTACACCTTC. Translated, it gives CASSQLSGTGRVGYTF.

This clonotype was recorded many times. J is TRBJ2-1 and V is TRBV12-3 or TRBV12-4; maybe TRBD1 (7 bases). Trimming stripped 3 bases from V and 6 bases from J, with 15 bases between. The CDR3 covers 15 residues. DNA of the CDR3: TGTGCCAGCAGTTTCGCCATGCAGGGGGGCAATGAGCAGTTCTTC. It codes for CASSFAMQGGNEQFF.

This clonotype was seen ten or more times. The chain joins TRBV28 to TRBJ2-5; perhaps TRBD2 as D (6 bases). This CDR3 has 15 residues. Germline V gene data show CDR1 as MDHEN and CDR2 as SYDVKM. V shed 5 bases and J shed 5 bases, with 18 bases lying between them. The CDR3 region is CASSKTAGLAETQYF. CDR3 nucleotides: TGTGCCAGCAGTAAAACGGCGGGATTAGCTGAGACCCAGTACTTC. Full variable domain (missing parts from reference TRBV28 and TRBJ2-5): DVKVTQSSRYLVKRTGEKVFLECVQDMDHENMFWYRQDPGLGLRLIYFSYDVKMKEKGDIPEGYSVSREKKERFSLILESASTNQTSMYLCASSKTAGLAETQYFGPGTRLLVL.

The gene calls are TRBV25-1 and TRBJ2-1, with 8 nucleotides matching TRBD1. The CDR3 covers 18 residues. The germline V gene has CDR1 MGHDK and CDR2 SYGVNS. V lost 2 bases and J lost 0; bases outside the gene matches: 9. The DNA of the CDR3 is TGTGCCAGCAGTGAACAGTGGGACAGGCCTAGCTCCTACAATGAGCAGTTCTTC. Translated, it gives CASSEQWDRPSSYNEQFF.

There are many counts of this clonotype. This chain uses TRBV7-9 with TRBJ2-5; D perhaps matches TRBD1 (6 bases). CDR3 length equals 15 residues. The ends were cut back, 4 bases at V and 1 base at J, with 13 bases in the middle. CDR1 SEHNR and CDR2 FQNEAQ come from the germline V gene (reference sequence). This chain's CDR3 is CASSSYRTVQETQYF. DNA of the CDR3: TGTGCCAGCAGCTCTTACCGGACAGTCCAAGAGACCCAGTACTTC.

This clonotype has only a few counts. The CDR3 region is CAWSRGRGVNSPLHF. The DNA of the CDR3 is TGTGCCTGGAGTCGCGGCAGGGGCGTTAATTCACCCCTCCACTTT. This chain uses TRBV30 with TRBJ1-6, with D possibly being TRBD1 (6 bases). The CDR3 runs 15 residues. Per the germline V gene, CDR1 is GTSNPN and CDR2 is SVGIG (reference sequence). Trimming stripped 2 bases from V and 6 bases from J, with 14 bases between.

This clonotype was seen at least ten times. J is TRBJ1-1 and V is TRBV6-2 or TRBV6-3; D might be TRBD1 (5 bases). This CDR3 region has 18 residues. Per the germline V gene, CDR1 is MNHEY and CDR2 is SVGEGT. Trimming cost V 6 bases and J 2 bases, with 25 bases left between them. The CDR3 DNA sequence: TGTGCCAGCAGAGCCATTTTGACAGCGAAGGGGCTTAACACTGAAGCTTTCTTT. Translated, it gives CASRAILTAKGLNTEAFF.

The V gene is TRBV7-9, the J gene TRBJ2-7; TRBD1 might be the D (5 bases). From germline, CDR1 is SEHNR and CDR2 FQNEAQ (reference sequence). This CDR3 has 13 residues. The germline V and J ends were trimmed by 1 base and 4 bases, with 8 bases remaining between them. CDR3 nucleotide sequence: TGTGCCAGCAGCTTAGGACAGTTATACGAGCAGTACTTC. The encoded protein is CASSLGQLYEQYF.

The chain is built from TRBV5-6 and TRBJ2-1; TRBD2 agrees at 8 bases. Germline lookup yields CDR1 SGHDT and CDR2 YYEEEE. J was trimmed by 6 bases and V by 4 bases; bases with no gene match: 12. This CDR3 is 16 amino acids long. DNA for the CDR3: TGTGCCAGCAGCATCGCAGCGGGAGCCCCTGGCAATGAGCAGTTCTTC. As protein: CASSIAAGAPGNEQFF.

The rearrangement joins TRBV19 to TRBJ1-2; D is ambiguous. Trimming shortened V by 9 bases and J by 4 bases, and 12 bases separated the two germline ends. The CDR3 has 12 amino acids. CDR1 is LNHDA, CDR2 SQIVND, per germline (reference sequence). CDR3 in amino acids: CASVKEGYGYTF. The DNA for the CDR3 is TGTGCCAGCGTCAAGGAGGGCTATGGCTACACCTTC.

This clonotype has a count of ten or more. At one end, the junction sequence differs from germline, possibly due to a read error. This chain joins TRBV6-5 and TRBJ2-1; no clear D gene. The CDR3 loop spans 13 amino acids. Germline-derived CDR1 and CDR2 are MNHEY and SVGAGI. As DNA, the CDR3 is TGTGCCGGCAGTTACTCCCGTTACAATGAGCAGTTCTTC. This gives the protein CAGSYSRYNEQFF.